This entry describes one T cell receptor beta chain. What it recognizes is unknown. The data belong to a study of OX40 agonist ivuxolimab in advanced cancers. Overall study findings and caveats: Among the lowest levels of clonal expansion were found in partial responders at 0.1-3.0 mg/kg. Certain nonresponders likewise exhibited a low normalized T-cell clonal expansion. Clones of CD4+ and CD8+ blood T cells grew by week 6 at doses of 0.1 to 3.0 mg/kg. Relative to CD4+ cells, CD8+ T cells on average had more expanded clones.

TCRdb keeps only in-frame clones here, not all; method: immunoSEQ multiplex PCR. The profile shows approximately 60,000 clones, around 93% of them singletons. The sample here was CD4+ or CD8+ T cells sorted from blood, taken in a trial of the OX40 agonist ivuxolimab. The origin of this receptor is an adult with an advanced solid tumor such as melanoma, head and neck, liver or kidney cancer.

The CDR3 DNA sequence: TGTGCCAGCAGCTACCGGACAGGGGGTAAGGCTGGCTACACCTTC. Amino acid sequence: CASSYRTGGKAGYTF. The V call is TRBV13, the J call TRBJ1-2, with 10 bases aligning to TRBD1. The CDR3 is 15 amino acids. CDR1 PRHDT and CDR2 FYEKMQ come from the germline V gene (reference sequence). With V trimmed by 4 bases and J by 7 bases, 9 bases remained unmatched.